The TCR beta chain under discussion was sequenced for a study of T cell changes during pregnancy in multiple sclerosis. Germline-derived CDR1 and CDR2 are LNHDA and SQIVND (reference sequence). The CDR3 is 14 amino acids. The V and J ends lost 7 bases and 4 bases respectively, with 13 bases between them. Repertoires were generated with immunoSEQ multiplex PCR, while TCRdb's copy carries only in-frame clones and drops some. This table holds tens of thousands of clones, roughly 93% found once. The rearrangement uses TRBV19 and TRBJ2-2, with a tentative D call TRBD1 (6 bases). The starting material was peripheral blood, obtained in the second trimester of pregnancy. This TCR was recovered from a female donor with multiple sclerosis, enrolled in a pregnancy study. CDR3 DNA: TGTGCCAGTACCCCGGGACATACCACCGGGGAGCTGTTTTTT. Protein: CASTPGHTTGELFF.